A selection of T cell receptor beta chains follows, all from one sample in a study of shared clonotypes between healthy human individuals. Profiling relied on immunoSEQ multiplex PCR, and the TCRdb table lists in-frame clones only, not all of them. The data show about 1 million clones, about three quarters seen once. The sample comprised memory CD4+ T cells sorted from blood. These receptors all stem from a man aged 18 to 30 in good health. Both conserved end residues are part of each CDR3. The D gene is left open where the match is weak. The listing skips clone size in some rows; elsewhere it reads once, few, many or a size class.

J gene,clone size,D gene,V gene,CDR3 DNA,CDR3 protein
TRBJ2-1,few,TRBD2,TRBV2,TGTGCCAGCAGTGATACTAGCGGGGATGAGCAGTTCTTC,CASSDTSGDEQFF
TRBJ2-5,.,TRBD1,TRBV11-2,TGTGCCAGCAGCGAGTCCGGGACAGGGGGAGAGACCCAGTACTTC,CASSESGTGGETQYF
TRBJ1-2,once,TRBD1,TRBV18,TGTGCCAGCTCACCACGGGACAGGGAAAGAGGCTACACCTTC,CASSPRDRERGYTF
TRBJ2-7,few,TRBD1,TRBV19,TGTGCCAGTACCGTACACGCCGGGACAGGAAACTACGAGCAGTACTTC,CASTVHAGTGNYEQYF
TRBJ1-6,.,.,TRBV6-5,TGTGCCAGCAGTTACTCCCGCTCTAATTCACCCCTCCACTTT,CASSYSRSNSPLHF
TRBJ1-3,.,.,TRBV25-1,TGTGCCAGCAGTGGGACTGGAAACACCATATATTTT,CASSGTGNTIYF
TRBJ2-1,few,TRBD2,TRBV6-1,TGTGCCAGCAGTGTGTCCCTAGCGGGAGGGTACAATGAGCAGTTCTTC,CASSVSLAGGYNEQFF
TRBJ2-3,.,.,TRBV5-1,TGCGCCAGCAGCGCATGGACCGCCGATACGCAGTATTTT,CASSAWTADTQYF
TRBJ2-1,.,.,TRBV5-4,TGTGCCAGCAGCTTCCGGACTGCAAATCACAATGAGCAGTTCTTC,CASSFRTANHNEQFF
TRBJ1-2,.,.,TRBV11-1,TGTGCCAGCAGCCGCCCTGGGAACTATGGCTACACCTTC,CASSRPGNYGYTF
TRBJ2-2,.,.,TRBV2,TGTGCCAGCAGTGTTTTTCCGGGGCCCCCCGGGGAGCTGTTTTTT,CASSVFPGPPGELFF
TRBJ2-7,.,.,TRBV6-5,TGTGCCAGCAGTTATACAGGGTCCTTCGAGCAGTACTTC,CASSYTGSFEQYF
TRBJ1-1,.,TRBD1,TRBV6-5,TGTGCCAGCAGGTGGACAGGGGGCCCTGAAGCTTTCTTT,CASRWTGGPEAFF
TRBJ1-1,.,.,TRBV6-1,TGTGCCAGCAGATGGACCGGGAGCACTGAAGCTTTCTTT,CASRWTGSTEAFF
TRBJ2-7,.,.,TRBV11-1,TGTGCCAGCAGCTTAGAATATAGCTACAGGCCCTACGAGCAGTACTTC,CASSLEYSYRPYEQYF
TRBJ2-3,.,.,TRBV5-1,TGCGCCAGCAGAATCGGGATAAGCACAGATACGCAGTATTTT,CASRIGISTDTQYF
TRBJ1-2,.,.,TRBV10-3,TGTGCCATCAGTGATTCGAGTGGTGGCTACACCTTC,CAISDSSGGYTF
TRBJ2-6,.,.,TRBV16,TGTGCCAGCAGCCCTTCACCCTCTGGGGCCAACGTCCTGACTTTC,CASSPSPSGANVLTF
TRBJ1-1,.,TRBD1,TRBV28,TGTGCCAGCACCGCCCCCCCAGGGGGTGGTTGGGACACTGAAGCTTTCTTT,CASTAPPGGGWDTEAFF
TRBJ1-2,once,TRBD1,TRBV10-3,TGTGCCATCAGTGACCACAGGGGAGGGTATGGCTACACCTTC,CAISDHRGGYGYTF
TRBJ2-7,.,.,TRBV10-1,TGCGCCAGCAGCCCGGGACAACTGAGCTCCTACGAGCAGTACTTC,CASSPGQLSSYEQYF
TRBJ2-7,.,TRBD1,TRBV29-1,TGCAGCGTGAAACCGGGACAGGGAATAGAGCAGTACTTC,CSVKPGQGIEQYF
TRBJ2-2,once,TRBD2,TRBV7-3,TGTGCCAGCAGCTTAGGGGGGACTAGTTTTCCCGGGGAGCTGTTTTTT,CASSLGGTSFPGELFF
TRBJ1-1,.,.,TRBV7-2,TGTGCCAGCAGCTTCAGGCCGATGGGGGTCACTGAAGCTTTCTTT,CASSFRPMGVTEAFF
TRBJ1-4,few,.,TRBV6-5,TGTGCCAGCAGTTACTCGATCAGGGAAAAACTGTTTTTT,CASSYSIREKLFF
TRBJ2-7,.,.,TRBV4-3,TGCGCCAGCAGCCATCTGGGTCAGTACGAGCAGTACTTC,CASSHLGQYEQYF
TRBJ2-2,.,.,TRBV19,TGTGCCAGTAGTATCAGTCCCCTTACCGGGGAGCTGTTTTTT,CASSISPLTGELFF